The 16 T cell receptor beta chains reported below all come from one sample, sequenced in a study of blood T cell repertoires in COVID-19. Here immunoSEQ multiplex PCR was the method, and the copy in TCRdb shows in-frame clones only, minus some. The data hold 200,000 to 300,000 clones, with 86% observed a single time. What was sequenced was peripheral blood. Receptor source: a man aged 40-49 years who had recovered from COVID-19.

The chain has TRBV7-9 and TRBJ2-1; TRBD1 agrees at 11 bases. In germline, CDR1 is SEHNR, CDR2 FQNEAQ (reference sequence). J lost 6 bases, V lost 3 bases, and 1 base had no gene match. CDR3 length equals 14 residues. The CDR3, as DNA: TGTGCCAGCAGCTTGGGGACAGGGGGCAATGAGCAGTTCTTC. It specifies CASSLGTGGNEQFF.

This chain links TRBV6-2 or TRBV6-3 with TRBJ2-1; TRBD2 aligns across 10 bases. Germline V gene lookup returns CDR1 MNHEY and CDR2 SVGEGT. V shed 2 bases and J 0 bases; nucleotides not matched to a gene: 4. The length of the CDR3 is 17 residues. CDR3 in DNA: TGTGCCAGCAGTTACAGCGGGGGGGGGTCCTCCTACAATGAGCAGTTCTTC. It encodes CASSYSGGGSSYNEQFF.

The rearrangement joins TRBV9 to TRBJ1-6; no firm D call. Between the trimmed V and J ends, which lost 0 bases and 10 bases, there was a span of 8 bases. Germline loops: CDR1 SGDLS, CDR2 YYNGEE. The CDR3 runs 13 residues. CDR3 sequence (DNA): TGTGCCAGCAGCGTAGCTTCGGGGTCACCCCTCCACTTT. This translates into CASSVASGSPLHF.

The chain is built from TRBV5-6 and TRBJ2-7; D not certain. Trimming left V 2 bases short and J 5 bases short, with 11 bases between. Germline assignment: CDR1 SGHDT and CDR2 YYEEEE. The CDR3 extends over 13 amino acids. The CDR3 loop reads CASSLRQVDEQYF. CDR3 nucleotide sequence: TGTGCCAGCAGCTTACGGCAGGTCGACGAGCAGTACTTC.

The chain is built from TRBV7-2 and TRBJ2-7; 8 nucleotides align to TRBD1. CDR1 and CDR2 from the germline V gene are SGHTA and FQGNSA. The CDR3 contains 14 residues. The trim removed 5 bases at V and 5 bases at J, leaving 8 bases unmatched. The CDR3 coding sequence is TGTGCCAGCAGCACCCGGACAGGGCTCCACGAGCAGTACTTC. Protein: CASSTRTGLHEQYF.

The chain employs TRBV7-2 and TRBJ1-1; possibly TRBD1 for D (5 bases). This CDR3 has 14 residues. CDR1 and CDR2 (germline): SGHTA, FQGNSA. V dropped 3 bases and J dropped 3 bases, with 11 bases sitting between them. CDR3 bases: TGTGCCAGCAGCTTCCCAGGGCAGGACACTGAAGCTTTCTTT. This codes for CASSFPGQDTEAFF.

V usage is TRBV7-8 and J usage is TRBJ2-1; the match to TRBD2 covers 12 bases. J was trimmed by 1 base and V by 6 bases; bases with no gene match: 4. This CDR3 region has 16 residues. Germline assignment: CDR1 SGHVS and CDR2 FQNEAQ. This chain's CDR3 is CASSSGLAGSYNEQFF. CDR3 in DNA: TGTGCCAGCAGTTCTGGACTAGCGGGGTCCTACAATGAGCAGTTCTTC.

Written as DNA, the CDR3 is TGTGCCAGCAGTTTAATACCTAGCGGGACCGTCTCGAGGTACGAGCAGTACTTC. It specifies CASSLIPSGTVSRYEQYF. V is TRBV27 and J is TRBJ2-7; TRBD2 matches 9 bases. CDR1 and CDR2 (germline): MNHEY, SMNVEV (reference sequence). Unmatched junction bases numbered 15, after V lost 2 bases and J lost 4 bases. The CDR3 spans 18 residues.

As DNA, the CDR3 is TGTGCCAGCAGTTTGATCGGACAGGGGGCGCGGACTGAAGCTTTCTTT. This gives the protein CASSLIGQGARTEAFF. The chain joins TRBV28 to TRBJ1-1; 11 positions agree with TRBD1. The trim removed 3 bases at V and 5 bases at J, leaving 8 bases unmatched. The CDR3 covers 16 residues. Germline V lookup: CDR1 MDHEN, CDR2 SYDVKM.

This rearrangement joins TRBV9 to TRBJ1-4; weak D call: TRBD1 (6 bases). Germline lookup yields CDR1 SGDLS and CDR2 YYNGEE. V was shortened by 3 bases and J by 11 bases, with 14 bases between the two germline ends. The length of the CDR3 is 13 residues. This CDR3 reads CASSEGDGGKLFF. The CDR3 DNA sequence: TGTGCCAGCAGCGAGGGGGACGGAGGTAAACTGTTTTTT.

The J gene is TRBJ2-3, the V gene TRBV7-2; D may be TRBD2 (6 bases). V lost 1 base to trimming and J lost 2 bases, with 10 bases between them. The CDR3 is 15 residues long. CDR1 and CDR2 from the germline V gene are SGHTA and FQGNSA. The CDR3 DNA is TGTGCCAGCAGCTTAGGACGGGGGAACACAGATACGCAGTATTTT. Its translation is CASSLGRGNTDTQYF.

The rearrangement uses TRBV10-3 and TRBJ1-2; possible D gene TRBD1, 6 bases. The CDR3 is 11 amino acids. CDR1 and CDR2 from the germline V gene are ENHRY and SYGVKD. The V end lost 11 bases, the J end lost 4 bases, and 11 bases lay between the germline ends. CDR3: CASGQTYGYTF. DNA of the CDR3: TGTGCCTCCGGACAGACCTATGGCTACACCTTC.

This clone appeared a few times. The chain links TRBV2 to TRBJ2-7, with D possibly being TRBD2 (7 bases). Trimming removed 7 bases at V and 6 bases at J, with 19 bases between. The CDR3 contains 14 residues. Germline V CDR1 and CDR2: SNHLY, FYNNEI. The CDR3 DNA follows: TGTGCCAGCACCGAGGGTAGGGGGAGGGGCGAGCAGTACTTC. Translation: CASTEGRGRGEQYF.

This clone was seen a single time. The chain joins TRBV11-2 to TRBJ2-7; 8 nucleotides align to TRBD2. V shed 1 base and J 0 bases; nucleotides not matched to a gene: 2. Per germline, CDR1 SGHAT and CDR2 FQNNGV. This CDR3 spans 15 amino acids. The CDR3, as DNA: TGTGCCAGCAGCTTAGGTCGGGGGGGCTCCTACGAGCAGTACTTC. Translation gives CASSLGRGGSYEQYF.

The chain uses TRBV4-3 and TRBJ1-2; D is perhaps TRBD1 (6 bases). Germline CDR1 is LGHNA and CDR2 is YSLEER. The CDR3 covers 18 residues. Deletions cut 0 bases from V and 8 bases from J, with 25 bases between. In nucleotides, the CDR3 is TGCGCCAGCAGCCAAGACTACAGGGCTATGGTCGGTCCTGGGGGCTACACCTTC. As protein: CASSQDYRAMVGPGGYTF.

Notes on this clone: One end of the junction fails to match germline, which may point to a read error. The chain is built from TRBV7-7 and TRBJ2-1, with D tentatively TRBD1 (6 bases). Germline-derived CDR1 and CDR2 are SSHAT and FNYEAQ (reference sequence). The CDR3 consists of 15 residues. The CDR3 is CASSYSSPGQSDVVF. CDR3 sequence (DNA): TGTGCCAGCAGCTATTCCTCCCCGGGACAATCCGATGTGGTCTTC.